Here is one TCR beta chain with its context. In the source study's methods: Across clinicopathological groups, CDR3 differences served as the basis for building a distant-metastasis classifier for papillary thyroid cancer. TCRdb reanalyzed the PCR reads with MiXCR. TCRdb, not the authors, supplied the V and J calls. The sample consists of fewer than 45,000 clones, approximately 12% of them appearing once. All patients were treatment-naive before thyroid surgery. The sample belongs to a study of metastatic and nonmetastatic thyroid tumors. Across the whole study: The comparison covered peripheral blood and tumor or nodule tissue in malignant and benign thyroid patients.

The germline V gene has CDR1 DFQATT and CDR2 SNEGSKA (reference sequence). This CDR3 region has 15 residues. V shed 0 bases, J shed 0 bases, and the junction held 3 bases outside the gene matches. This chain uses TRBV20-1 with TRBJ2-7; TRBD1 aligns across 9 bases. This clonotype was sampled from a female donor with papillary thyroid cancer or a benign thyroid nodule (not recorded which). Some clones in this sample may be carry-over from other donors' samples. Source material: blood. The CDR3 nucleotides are TGCAGTGCTAGAGAAGGGACAGGGAGCTCCTACGAGCAGTACTTC. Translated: CSAREGTGSSYEQYF.